The entry below describes one T cell receptor (beta chain). What it binds is unknown. Through a sample-barcoded 5' primer and a J-beta primer mix, a second PCR was run for roughly 6 to 11 cycles. Via MiXCR, TCRdb re-called the 5' RACE reads, giving one row per CDR3 protein. The sample has about 1.6 million distinct CDR3 sequences; almost 35% are singletons. Per the germline V gene, CDR1 is MNHEY and CDR2 is SMNVEV (reference sequence). This CDR3 has 14 residues. Trimming cost V 10 bases and J 2 bases; bases outside gene matches: 6. This sample is part of a study of blood T cells in healthy people across ages. Study-wide results and limits: The unknown donor CMV status may have confounded expanded clonotype changes. Higher diversity, along with more naive CD4+ cells, distinguished long-lived donors from aged donors.

The chain has TRBV27 and TRBJ2-7; TRBD2 matches 12 bases. The TCR comes from a woman between 25 and 40 years old in good health. Sequencing was done on a sample of blood. CDR3 sequence reads: CANERTSGTYEQYF. The CDR3 bases are TGTGCCAATGAGCGGACTAGCGGGACCTACGAGCAGTACTTC.